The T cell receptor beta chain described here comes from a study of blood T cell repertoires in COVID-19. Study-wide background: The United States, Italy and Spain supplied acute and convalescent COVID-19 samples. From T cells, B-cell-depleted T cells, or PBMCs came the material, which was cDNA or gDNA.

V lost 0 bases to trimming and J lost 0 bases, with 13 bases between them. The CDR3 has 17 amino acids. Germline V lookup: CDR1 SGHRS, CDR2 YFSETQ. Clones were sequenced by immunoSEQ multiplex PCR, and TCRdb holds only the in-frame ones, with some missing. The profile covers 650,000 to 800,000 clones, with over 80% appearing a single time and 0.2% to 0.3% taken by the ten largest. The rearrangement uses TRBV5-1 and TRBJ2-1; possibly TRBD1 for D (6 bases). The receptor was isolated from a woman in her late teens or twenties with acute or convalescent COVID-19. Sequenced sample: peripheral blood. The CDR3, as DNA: TGCGCCAGCAGCTTGGCAGGGGACGCGAGCTCCTACAATGAGCAGTTCTTC. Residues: CASSLAGDASSYNEQFF. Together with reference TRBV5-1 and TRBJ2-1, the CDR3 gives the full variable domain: KAGVTQTPRYLIKTRGQQVTLSCSPISGHRSVSWYQQTPGQGLQFLFEYFSETQRNKGNFPGRFSGRQFSNSRSEMNVSTLELGDSALYLCASSLAGDASSYNEQFFGPGTRLTVL.